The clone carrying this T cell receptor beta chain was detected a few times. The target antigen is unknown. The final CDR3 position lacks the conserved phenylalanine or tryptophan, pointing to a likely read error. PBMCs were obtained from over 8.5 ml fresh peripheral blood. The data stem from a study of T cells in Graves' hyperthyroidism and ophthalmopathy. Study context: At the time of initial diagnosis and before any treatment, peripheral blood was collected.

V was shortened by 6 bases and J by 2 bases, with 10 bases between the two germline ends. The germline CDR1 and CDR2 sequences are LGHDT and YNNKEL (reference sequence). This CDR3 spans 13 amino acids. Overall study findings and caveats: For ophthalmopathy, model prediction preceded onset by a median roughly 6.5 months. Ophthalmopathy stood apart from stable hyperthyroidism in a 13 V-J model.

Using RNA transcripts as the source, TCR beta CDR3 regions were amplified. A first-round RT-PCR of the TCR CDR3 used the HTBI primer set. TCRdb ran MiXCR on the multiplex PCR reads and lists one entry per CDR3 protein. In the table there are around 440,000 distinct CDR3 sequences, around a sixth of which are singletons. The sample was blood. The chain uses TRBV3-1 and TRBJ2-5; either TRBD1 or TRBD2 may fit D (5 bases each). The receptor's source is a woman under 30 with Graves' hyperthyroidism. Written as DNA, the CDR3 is TGTGCCAGCAGTGGGGGAGTACAAGAGACCCAGTACCTC. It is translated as CASSGGVQETQYL.